The T cell receptor (beta chain) described here comes from a study of T cell clones after liver transplantation. In the study overall: As an antigen-independent comparator, third-party-reactive TCRbeta sequences came from pre-transplant mixed lymphocyte reactions. Subjects received no induction therapy and standard immunosuppression until randomization at 12-24 months post-transplant. Timepoints were pre-transplant, pre-withdrawal, and after withdrawal was completed or failed.

The table came from immunoSEQ multiplex PCR; TCRdb's copy has only in-frame clones and leaves some out. The table lists about 70,000 clones, 80% of them singletons. About this clone: The antigen remains undetermined.

General study findings and limits: Compared with third party-reactive sequences, donor-reactive ones declined more, independent of withdrawal success.

The length of the CDR3 is 14 residues. The V and J ends lost 7 bases and 5 bases respectively, with 16 bases between them. Looked up from germline, CDR1 is ENHRY and CDR2 is SYGVKD. The material sequenced was CD4+ T cells from blood, taken 12 months after liver transplant. The gene calls are TRBV10-3 and TRBJ2-3; D uncertain. The receptor was derived from a human patient who received a liver transplant. Some T cells may be the graft donor's. CDR3 amino acids: CAIKGNFLGDTQYF. The CDR3 coding sequence is TGTGCCATCAAAGGGAACTTCCTGGGAGATACGCAGTATTTT.